A selection of T cell receptor beta chains follows, all from one sample in a study of shared clonotypes between healthy human individuals. The table came from immunoSEQ multiplex PCR; TCRdb's copy has only in-frame clones and leaves some out. The data contain about 100,000 clones, 65% to 75% of them singletons. The material sequenced was memory CD8+ T cells sorted from blood. Receptor source: a woman between 25 and 40 years old in good health. Both conserved end residues are part of each CDR3. The D gene is left open where the match is weak. The size of a clone is reported for some rows only, either as once, few or many, or as a class for expanded clones.

size: many; J: TRBJ2-5; V: TRBV6-6; D: NA; DNA: TGTGCCAGCAGTCCCAGGGAGGTGGAGACCCAGTACTTC; CDR3: CASSPREVETQYF
size: NA; J: TRBJ2-1; V: TRBV5-4; D: TRBD2; DNA: TGTGCCAGCAGCTTGGGGCGGGGCGGGAGCTTCCCCAATGAGCAGTTCTTC; CDR3: CASSLGRGGSFPNEQFF
size: NA; J: TRBJ2-1; V: TRBV7-2; D: TRBD2; DNA: TGTGCCAGCAGCCGGACTAGCGGGAGGGGGGACAATGAGCAGTTCTTC; CDR3: CASSRTSGRGDNEQFF
size: few; J: TRBJ1-5; V: TRBV6-1; D: NA; DNA: TGTGCCAGCAGTGAATGGGGGGCGCGACAGCCCCAGCATTTT; CDR3: CASSEWGARQPQHF
size: NA; J: TRBJ1-1; V: TRBV18; D: NA; DNA: TGTGCCAGCTCACCTTCCCCGCTGGGGACTGAAGCTTTCTTT; CDR3: CASSPSPLGTEAFF
size: once; J: TRBJ2-7; V: TRBV27; D: TRBD2; DNA: TGTGCCAGCAGTTGGACTAGCGGGAGTGGGAGCTACGAGCAGTACTTC; CDR3: CASSWTSGSGSYEQYF
size: NA; J: TRBJ2-1; V: TRBV28; D: NA; DNA: TGTGCCAGCAGTCCCGCATGGCTGAGAGCATGGTACAATGAGCAGTTCTTC; CDR3: CASSPAWLRAWYNEQFF
size: NA; J: TRBJ2-7; V: TRBV10-3; D: NA; DNA: TGTGCCATCAGTGAGAGTAAGGGACATCTTTACGAGCAGTACTTC; CDR3: CAISESKGHLYEQYF
size: NA; J: TRBJ2-1; V: TRBV10-1; D: NA; DNA: TGCGCCAGCAGGGTGGACAGCAAGATGGATGAGCAGTTCTTC; CDR3: CASRVDSKMDEQFF
size: many; J: TRBJ2-3; V: TRBV6-1; D: NA; DNA: TGTGCCAGCAGTGGAGTGGCAGGGGAAGCAGATACGCAGTATTTT; CDR3: CASSGVAGEADTQYF
size: NA; J: TRBJ2-7; V: TRBV4-1; D: NA; DNA: TGCGCCAGCAGCCAGCAGACCGGGACCCCTCCCTACGAGCAGTACTTC; CDR3: CASSQQTGTPPYEQYF
size: NA; J: TRBJ2-1; V: TRBV6-4; D: NA; DNA: TGTGCCAGCAGTGACGGAGGCAACAATGAGCAGTTCTTC; CDR3: CASSDGGNNEQFF
size: NA; J: TRBJ2-2; V: TRBV10-1; D: TRBD1; DNA: TGCGCCAGCAGTGAAGAACAGGGGTGGACCGGGGAGCTGTTTTTT; CDR3: CASSEEQGWTGELFF
size: few; J: TRBJ1-2; V: TRBV27; D: TRBD1; DNA: TGTGCCAGCAGTTTAGCGACAGGGGGCGCAGGAGGCTACACCTTC; CDR3: CASSLATGGAGGYTF
size: NA; J: TRBJ2-3; V: TRBV18; D: NA; DNA: TGTGCCAGCTCACCGTACACAGATACGCAGTATTTT; CDR3: CASSPYTDTQYF
size: NA; J: TRBJ2-1; V: TRBV9; D: TRBD2; DNA: TGTGCCAGCAGCGTACGACTAGCGGCAAGCTCCTACAATGAGCAGTTCTTC; CDR3: CASSVRLAASSYNEQFF
size: NA; J: TRBJ1-5; V: TRBV6-1; D: TRBD1; DNA: TGTGCCAGCAGTGAATGGACAGGGTTTCAGCCCCAGCATTTT; CDR3: CASSEWTGFQPQHF
size: NA; J: TRBJ2-7; V: TRBV14; D: TRBD2; DNA: TGTGCCAGCAGCGGGACTAGCGGGAGGATCTACGAGCAGTACTTC; CDR3: CASSGTSGRIYEQYF
size: NA; J: TRBJ1-2; V: TRBV27; D: TRBD1; DNA: TGTGCCAGCAGGACAGGGGTTGGCAACTATGGCTACACCTTC; CDR3: CASRTGVGNYGYTF
size: few; J: TRBJ1-1; V: TRBV2; D: NA; DNA: TGTGCCAGCCGCCCCGAAGTATGGATAGCTTTCTTT; CDR3: CASRPEVWIAFF
size: NA; J: TRBJ1-1; V: TRBV9; D: NA; DNA: TGTGCCAGCAGCGAAAATCCGACCCTTGAAGCTTTCTTT; CDR3: CASSENPTLEAFF
size: NA; J: TRBJ2-2; V: TRBV7-9; D: TRBD2; DNA: TGTGCCAGCAGCCGACCCTCCGGACTAGCGGGTTTCGGGGAGCTGTTTTTT; CDR3: CASSRPSGLAGFGELFF
size: NA; J: TRBJ1-5; V: TRBV5-6; D: NA; DNA: TGTGCCAGCAGCTTGAATTCGGTCCAGCCCCAGCATTTT; CDR3: CASSLNSVQPQHF
size: NA; J: TRBJ2-5; V: TRBV19; D: NA; DNA: TGTGCCAGTAGTATGTGGTTGGCGGAAGAGACCCAGTACTTC; CDR3: CASSMWLAEETQYF
size: NA; J: TRBJ2-7; V: TRBV7-8; D: TRBD2; DNA: TGTGCCAGCAGCTCAACTAGCGGGATAACCTACGAGCAGTACTTC; CDR3: CASSSTSGITYEQYF
size: many; J: TRBJ1-5; V: TRBV2; D: NA; DNA: TGTGCCAGCAGACGAGCGGGCGGAATAAATCAGCCCCAGCATTTT; CDR3: CASRRAGGINQPQHF
size: NA; J: TRBJ2-7; V: TRBV6-4; D: NA; DNA: TGTGCCAGCAGTTCGGGTGTGGGCTCCTACGAGCAGTACTTC; CDR3: CASSSGVGSYEQYF
size: NA; J: TRBJ2-2; V: TRBV29-1; D: NA; DNA: TGCAGCGTTGATACAGGGACTGACGGGGAGCTGTTTTTT; CDR3: CSVDTGTDGELFF
size: few; J: TRBJ1-2; V: TRBV5-4; D: TRBD1; DNA: TGTGCCAGCAGCCGGGAACCGGGACAGGGAATCTATGGCTACACCTTC; CDR3: CASSREPGQGIYGYTF
size: few; J: TRBJ2-7; V: TRBV27; D: TRBD2; DNA: TGTGCCAGCAGTCCCAAGACCGGGACTAGCGGGGGGTATCGCTCCTACGAGCAGTACTTC; CDR3: CASSPKTGTSGGYRSYEQYF
size: NA; J: TRBJ2-5; V: TRBV7-3; D: NA; DNA: TGTGCCAGCAGCTTAAATAGGAGGGGGGCGCAAGAGACCCAGTACTTC; CDR3: CASSLNRRGAQETQYF
size: NA; J: TRBJ2-1; V: TRBV7-8; D: NA; DNA: TGTGCCAGCAGCTTAATCTGGCAGAGACCCTACAATGAGCAGTTCTTC; CDR3: CASSLIWQRPYNEQFF
size: NA; J: TRBJ2-7; V: TRBV29-1; D: NA; DNA: TGCAGCGTTGAGGGGTCCCGTAAAAACTCCTACGAGCAGTACTTC; CDR3: CSVEGSRKNSYEQYF
size: few; J: TRBJ1-2; V: TRBV6-6; D: NA; DNA: TGTGCCAGCAGTTACTCGGAGGTTTTAGACTATGGCTACACCTTC; CDR3: CASSYSEVLDYGYTF
size: NA; J: TRBJ2-5; V: TRBV4-2; D: NA; DNA: TGTGCCAGCAGCCAAGTGGCCGGGGGAGAGGAAGAGACCCAGTACTTC; CDR3: CASSQVAGGEEETQYF
size: few; J: TRBJ1-5; V: TRBV6-1; D: TRBD1; DNA: TGTGCCAGCAGTGATTCAGGGGGTCATCAGCCCCAGCATTTT; CDR3: CASSDSGGHQPQHF
size: NA; J: TRBJ1-2; V: TRBV25-1; D: NA; DNA: TGTGCCAGCAGTGATACTCGGGACAATTATCTCTATGGCTACACCTTC; CDR3: CASSDTRDNYLYGYTF
size: many; J: TRBJ2-1; V: TRBV15; D: TRBD2; DNA: TGTGCCACCAGCAGAAGCGGGAGCGGCAGAAATGAGCAGTTCTTC; CDR3: CATSRSGSGRNEQFF
size: few; J: TRBJ1-3; V: TRBV5-1; D: NA; DNA: TGCGCCAGCAGCTTGGGGACAGAAGGAAACACCATATATTTT; CDR3: CASSLGTEGNTIYF
size: NA; J: TRBJ2-7; V: TRBV5-1; D: TRBD2; DNA: TGCGCCAGCAGGAATTGGGTTTCTAGCGGCTACGAGCAGTACTTC; CDR3: CASRNWVSSGYEQYF
size: once; J: TRBJ1-2; V: TRBV28; D: TRBD1; DNA: TGTGCCAGCAGCATACCAGGGGGCGCGGATGGCTACACCTTC; CDR3: CASSIPGGADGYTF
size: NA; J: TRBJ2-7; V: TRBV10-3; D: TRBD1; DNA: TGTGCCATCCTTGACAGGGTAGGCGGCGAGCAGTACTTC; CDR3: CAILDRVGGEQYF
size: NA; J: TRBJ1-1; V: TRBV7-8; D: TRBD1; DNA: TGTGCCAGCAGCTTAGCACTTACAGGGGCAGGCACTGAAGCTTTCTTT; CDR3: CASSLALTGAGTEAFF
size: NA; J: TRBJ1-4; V: TRBV4-1; D: NA; DNA: TGCGCCAGCAGACTCAAGGACAGTTATAATGAAAAACTGTTTTTT; CDR3: CASRLKDSYNEKLFF
size: NA; J: TRBJ1-5; V: TRBV18; D: NA; DNA: TGTGCCAGCTCACCAGGGCACCCGCAGCCCCAGCATTTT; CDR3: CASSPGHPQPQHF
size: NA; J: TRBJ2-7; V: TRBV28; D: TRBD2; DNA: TGTGCCAGCAGAACTGGGGTAGCGGGAGGGACCTACGAGCAGTACTTC; CDR3: CASRTGVAGGTYEQYF
size: NA; J: TRBJ2-7; V: TRBV29-1; D: NA; DNA: TGCAGCGTGTCAGGGCAGTCCTACGAGCAGTACTTC; CDR3: CSVSGQSYEQYF
size: many; J: TRBJ2-2; V: TRBV6-4; D: NA; DNA: TGTGCCAGCAGTGTCTCGGCGGAAACCGGGGAGCTGTTTTTT; CDR3: CASSVSAETGELFF